This record concerns one TCR beta chain sequence. The antigen it recognizes is unknown. No base-level quality is on record; no much larger clone is a single base apart. This sample stems from a study of blood T cell repertoires in COVID-19 (dated by TCRdb to the early 2020s). Concerning the study at large: Samples from collaborators originated in the United States, Italy and Spain and spanned both the acute and convalescent phases of COVID-19. The material from the prospective study consisted of cDNA or gDNA derived from T cells, B-cell-depleted T cells, or PBMCs. The dataset comprised deeply sampled blood TCRbeta repertoires from subjects exposed to, actively infected with, or recovered from COVID-19. A freely available public database, intended as a resource for researchers studying the immune response to SARS-CoV-2, is where the repertoires were released. Samples came from the ongoing ImmuneRACE study (first 160 participants) plus 1,254 subjects from 6 global collaborators. The sample metadata nearly always contained a de-identified subject ID, COVID-19 status, age in years and sex. Where available, HLA class I and class II types were taken from metadata supplied by the sample provider and were not determined by assay-based typing. The research as a whole found: The amount of clinical and demographic metadata varied by source and participant and was provided uncurated.

The immunoSEQ Assay, a bias-controlled multiplex PCR, was used to amplify TCRbeta CDR3 regions from genomic DNA. Under the source paper's analysis protocol: The number of nucleated cells in each sample was estimated by amplification of reference gene primers within the assay. To quantify the absolute abundance of each unique TCRbeta CDR3 rearrangement, sequence reads were collapsed and filtered. For each sample, productive Simpson clonality was calculated by taking the square root of Simpson's diversity index across productive rearrangements. The table comes from immuneACCESS by way of TCRdb, which keeps in-frame sequences with V and J called. Part of the clones is missing from these tables; in studies checked, under half for an unresolved V gene and the rest for unknown reasons. Clone size and V and J calls were adopted from that table, with D and trimming inferred from the DNA. The sample table shows some 200,000 clones, and approximately 94% are seen once. The top ten constitute 0.76% of the sample.

In Seattle, one collaborating source enrolled patients while the infection was active and tracked those patients longitudinally over the course of disease. The collaborating institutions used their own protocols to collect whole blood in K2EDTA tubes. For TCRbeta analysis, collaborator samples were shipped as frozen whole blood, as isolated PBMCs, or as DNA extracted from either sample type. For this chain, trimming is 4 bases at the V end and 0 bases at the J end, and the number of junction bases without a gene match is 8. The germline V gene (reference sequence) gives CDR1 as LGHDT and CDR2 as YNNKEL. There are 16 amino acids in the CDR3, from cysteine to phenylalanine inclusive. This entry keeps only the CDR3 DNA: 48 bases, framed from base 1.

Recombination linked TRBV3-1 (or the pseudogene TRBV3-2) to TRBJ2-7, and 8 junctional nucleotides match TRBD1. The sequence was collected from a man aged 30 to 45 with COVID-19, enrolled during active disease. Sequencing was performed on peripheral blood. The nucleotide sequence reads as follows: TGTGCCAGCAGCCGACCGGGACAGGTCGACTCCTACGAGCAGTACTTC. Its product reads: CASSRPGQVDSYEQYF.